Reported below is one TCR beta chain. Its antigen is as yet unknown. These data originate in a study of identical twins. Healthy Caucasians, and only they, were the donors. Study-level results: A lower insertion count was a feature of abundant cord blood beta clonotypes, with no such feature in memory repertoires.

This CDR3 region has 15 residues. With 7 bases removed from V and 6 bases from J, the gap between germline ends came to 21 bases. CDR1 is SNHLY, CDR2 FYNNEI, per germline. Each CDR3 protein gets one entry after TCRdb re-called the 5' RACE reads with MiXCR. The sample consists of about 200,000 distinct CDR3 sequences, 7.5% of them appearing once. These data were also reused for a study on yellow fever vaccine responses in identical twins. From that report: Twins' vaccine T cell response reportedly seemed partly convergent, partly personalized.

This clonotype was sampled from a woman between 18 and 30 years old in good health. The specimen was memory (CD45RO+) T cells sorted from blood. This sequence joins TRBV2 and TRBJ1-1; D unresolved. The CDR3 spells CASTLTGTVEAEAFF. The CDR3, as DNA: TGTGCCAGCACGCTGACGGGCACCGTGGAGGCTGAAGCTTTCTTT.